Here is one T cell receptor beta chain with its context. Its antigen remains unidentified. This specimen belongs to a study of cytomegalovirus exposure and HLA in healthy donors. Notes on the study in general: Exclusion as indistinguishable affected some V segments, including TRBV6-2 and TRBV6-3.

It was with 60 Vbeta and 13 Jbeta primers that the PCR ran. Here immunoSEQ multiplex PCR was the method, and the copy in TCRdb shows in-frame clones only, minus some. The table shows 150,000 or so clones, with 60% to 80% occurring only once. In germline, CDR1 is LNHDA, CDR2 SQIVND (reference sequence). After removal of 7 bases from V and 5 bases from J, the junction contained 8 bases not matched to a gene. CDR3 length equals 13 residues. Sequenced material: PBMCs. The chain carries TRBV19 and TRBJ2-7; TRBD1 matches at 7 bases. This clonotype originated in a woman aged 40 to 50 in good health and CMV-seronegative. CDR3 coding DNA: TGTGCCAGTACCCTCTCGACAGGGCACGAGCAGTACTTC. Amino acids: CASTLSTGHEQYF.